A selection of T cell receptor beta chains follows, all from one sample in a study of CD8+ T cells in alopecia areata. Profiled with immunoSEQ multiplex PCR; TCRdb holds only in-frame clones, not every one. The repertoire includes about 290,000 clones, 55% to 75% of them detected once, and over 1.5% sits in the top ten. The sequencing here drew on CD4+ T cells sorted from blood, taken at week 24, from a patient treated with tofacitinib. These receptors all stem from a human donor with alopecia areata. Each CDR3 is given with its conserved first and last residue. D genes are given only for firm matches. Some rows mark clone size as missing; the rest say once, few, many or name a class of expanded clone.

clone_size: -; v_call: TRBV29-1; j_call: TRBJ2-1; d_call: -; cdr3_aa: CSVGPLVVDNEQFF; cdr3_nt: TGCAGCGTTGGTCCCCTAGTTGTAGACAATGAGCAGTTCTTC
clone_size: few; v_call: TRBV28; j_call: TRBJ1-6; d_call: -; cdr3_aa: CASSRVDNSPLHF; cdr3_nt: TGTGCCAGCAGTCGAGTCGATAATTCACCCCTCCACTTT
clone_size: -; v_call: TRBV29-1; j_call: TRBJ2-3; d_call: -; cdr3_aa: CSGRDTINTQYF; cdr3_nt: TGCAGCGGCCGGGACACCATAAATACGCAGTATTTT
clone_size: -; v_call: TRBV6-6; j_call: TRBJ1-5; d_call: -; cdr3_aa: CASSYGQGQPPQHF; cdr3_nt: TGTGCCAGCAGTTACGGGCAGGGGCAGCCGCCCCAGCATTTT
clone_size: -; v_call: TRBV7-2; j_call: TRBJ2-3; d_call: TRBD2; cdr3_aa: CASSSQRGHTDTQYF; cdr3_nt: TGTGCCAGCAGCTCACAGCGGGGGCACACAGATACGCAGTATTTT
clone_size: -; v_call: TRBV19; j_call: TRBJ2-6; d_call: -; cdr3_aa: CASSGKGGSGANVLTF; cdr3_nt: TGTGCCAGTAGTGGTAAAGGGGGATCTGGGGCCAACGTCCTGACTTTC
clone_size: few; v_call: TRBV29-1; j_call: TRBJ2-3; d_call: -; cdr3_aa: CSVEVSVIGTDTQYF; cdr3_nt: TGCAGCGTTGAGGTTAGCGTGATTGGGACAGATACGCAGTATTTT
clone_size: few; v_call: TRBV7-2; j_call: TRBJ2-1; d_call: -; cdr3_aa: CASSLVTRVTNYNEQFF; cdr3_nt: TGTGCCAGCAGCTTAGTGACGAGGGTAACCAATTACAATGAGCAGTTCTTC
clone_size: once; v_call: TRBV6-1; j_call: TRBJ2-7; d_call: -; cdr3_aa: CASSRDGPYEQYF; cdr3_nt: TGTGCCAGCAGTCGGGACGGACCCTACGAGCAGTACTTC
clone_size: -; v_call: TRBV9; j_call: TRBJ2-5; d_call: -; cdr3_aa: CASSVDPEETQYF; cdr3_nt: TGTGCCAGCAGCGTAGATCCGGAAGAGACCCAGTACTTC
clone_size: -; v_call: TRBV28; j_call: TRBJ2-7; d_call: TRBD1; cdr3_aa: CASILTGGVNEQYF; cdr3_nt: TGTGCCAGCATCCTGACAGGGGGAGTGAACGAGCAGTACTTC
clone_size: once; v_call: TRBV29-1; j_call: TRBJ1-5; d_call: -; cdr3_aa: CSVETGPNQPQHF; cdr3_nt: TGCAGCGTTGAAACCGGGCCGAATCAGCCCCAGCATTTT
clone_size: few; v_call: TRBV12-5; j_call: TRBJ1-5; d_call: -; cdr3_aa: CASGLARGADRSNQPQHF; cdr3_nt: TGTGCTAGTGGTTTGGCCCGAGGCGCCGACAGGTCTAATCAGCCCCAGCATTTT
clone_size: -; v_call: TRBV10-3; j_call: TRBJ2-7; d_call: TRBD2; cdr3_aa: CAISEGGGTYEQYF; cdr3_nt: TGTGCCATCAGTGAAGGCGGGGGAACCTACGAGCAGTACTTC
clone_size: -; v_call: TRBV29-1; j_call: TRBJ2-5; d_call: -; cdr3_aa: CSVSGAEETQYF; cdr3_nt: TGCAGCGTTTCGGGGGCCGAAGAGACCCAGTACTTC
clone_size: -; v_call: TRBV20-1; j_call: TRBJ2-1; d_call: -; cdr3_aa: CSARGTRDKVF; cdr3_nt: TGCAGTGCTAGAGGTACCAGGGACAAGGTCTTC
clone_size: -; v_call: TRBV30; j_call: TRBJ2-3; d_call: -; cdr3_aa: CAWSPGQDTQYF; cdr3_nt: TGTGCCTGGAGTCCGGGGCAAGATACGCAGTATTTT
clone_size: -; v_call: TRBV7-2; j_call: TRBJ2-7; d_call: -; cdr3_aa: CASSLGLPVYEQYF; cdr3_nt: TGTGCCAGCAGCTTAGGGCTTCCCGTCTACGAGCAGTACTTC
clone_size: -; v_call: TRBV27; j_call: TRBJ1-2; d_call: TRBD1; cdr3_aa: CASSFRTGVYGYTF; cdr3_nt: TGTGCCAGCAGTTTTCGGACAGGGGTCTATGGCTACACCTTC
clone_size: -; v_call: TRBV2; j_call: TRBJ1-2; d_call: -; cdr3_aa: CASSDHYGYTF; cdr3_nt: TGTGCCAGCAGTGACCACTATGGCTACACCTTC
clone_size: -; v_call: TRBV18; j_call: TRBJ1-6; d_call: -; cdr3_aa: CASSSLEYSPLHF; cdr3_nt: TGTGCCAGCTCATCCCTAGAGTATTCACCCCTCCACTTT
clone_size: -; v_call: TRBV14; j_call: TRBJ2-7; d_call: TRBD1; cdr3_aa: CASSDPGQIYEQYF; cdr3_nt: TGTGCCAGCAGCGATCCGGGACAGATCTACGAGCAGTACTTC
clone_size: -; v_call: TRBV5-6; j_call: TRBJ2-1; d_call: -; cdr3_aa: CASSWGASDEQFF; cdr3_nt: TGTGCCAGCAGCTGGGGGGCCAGTGATGAGCAGTTCTTC
clone_size: -; v_call: TRBV7-2; j_call: TRBJ2-7; d_call: TRBD1; cdr3_aa: CASSSGQGAREQYF; cdr3_nt: TGTGCCAGCAGCTCGGGACAGGGGGCGCGGGAGCAGTACTTC
clone_size: -; v_call: TRBV30; j_call: TRBJ1-2; d_call: -; cdr3_aa: CAWRGRHGYTF; cdr3_nt: TGTGCCTGGAGAGGCCGCCATGGCTACACCTTC
clone_size: few; v_call: TRBV5-4; j_call: TRBJ2-2; d_call: TRBD2; cdr3_aa: CASSYYRDYERELFF; cdr3_nt: TGTGCCAGCAGCTATTACCGGGACTATGAGCGGGAGCTGTTTTTT
clone_size: once; v_call: TRBV30; j_call: TRBJ2-5; d_call: -; cdr3_aa: CAWSPDGGQTQYF; cdr3_nt: TGTGCCTGGAGTCCGGACGGGGGGCAGACCCAGTACTTC
clone_size: few; v_call: TRBV29-1; j_call: TRBJ1-4; d_call: -; cdr3_aa: CSVLVMAEKLFF; cdr3_nt: TGCAGCGTTCTGGTGATGGCTGAAAAACTGTTTTTT
clone_size: once; v_call: TRBV29-1; j_call: TRBJ1-4; d_call: TRBD1; cdr3_aa: CSVYRGGEKLFF; cdr3_nt: TGCAGCGTTTACAGGGGGGGTGAAAAACTGTTTTTT
clone_size: -; v_call: TRBV18; j_call: TRBJ2-7; d_call: -; cdr3_aa: CASSPGSRDGYEQYF; cdr3_nt: TGTGCCAGCTCACCTGGCTCCAGGGACGGGTACGAGCAGTACTTC
clone_size: -; v_call: TRBV2; j_call: TRBJ1-1; d_call: TRBD1; cdr3_aa: CASRWDRTDTEAFF; cdr3_nt: TGTGCCAGCAGATGGGACAGGACGGACACTGAAGCTTTCTTT
clone_size: -; v_call: TRBV23-1; j_call: TRBJ2-1; d_call: TRBD2; cdr3_aa: CASSQSSLGSREANAYNEQFF; cdr3_nt: TGCGCCAGCAGTCAATCGTCTCTCGGGTCGCGGGAGGCCAACGCATACAATGAGCAGTTCTTC
clone_size: -; v_call: TRBV13; j_call: TRBJ1-1; d_call: TRBD1; cdr3_aa: CASSFARTGGTEAFF; cdr3_nt: TGTGCCAGCAGCTTCGCTAGGACAGGGGGCACTGAAGCTTTCTTT
clone_size: -; v_call: TRBV30; j_call: TRBJ2-7; d_call: -; cdr3_aa: CAWSGGRSYEQYF; cdr3_nt: TGTGCCTGGAGTGGGGGGAGAAGCTACGAGCAGTACTTC
clone_size: -; v_call: TRBV28; j_call: TRBJ2-5; d_call: -; cdr3_aa: CASSSRETQYF; cdr3_nt: TGTGCCAGCAGTTCTAGGGAGACCCAGTACTTC
clone_size: once; v_call: TRBV4-1; j_call: TRBJ1-2; d_call: -; cdr3_aa: CASSQEILGKGSGYTF; cdr3_nt: TGCGCCAGCAGCCAAGAAATCCTTGGAAAAGGAAGCGGCTACACCTTC
clone_size: -; v_call: TRBV7-2; j_call: TRBJ1-6; d_call: TRBD1; cdr3_aa: CASSASGTGASPLHF; cdr3_nt: TGTGCCAGCAGCGCCTCGGGGACAGGGGCTTCACCCCTCCACTTT
clone_size: few; v_call: TRBV7-8; j_call: TRBJ2-5; d_call: TRBD1; cdr3_aa: CASSLVGQGYQETQYF; cdr3_nt: TGTGCCAGCAGCTTAGTGGGACAGGGATACCAAGAGACCCAGTACTTC
clone_size: few; v_call: TRBV5-1; j_call: TRBJ2-1; d_call: -; cdr3_aa: CASSRTDNNEQFF; cdr3_nt: TGCGCCAGCAGTCGGACAGACAACAATGAGCAGTTCTTC
clone_size: few; v_call: TRBV13; j_call: TRBJ2-3; d_call: -; cdr3_aa: CASSLGQGPTDTQYF; cdr3_nt: TGTGCCAGCAGCTTAGGGCAGGGCCCCACAGATACGCAGTATTTT
clone_size: -; v_call: TRBV25-1; j_call: TRBJ1-4; d_call: TRBD1; cdr3_aa: CASTTDRGEEKLFF; cdr3_nt: TGTGCCAGCACAACTGACAGGGGGGAGGAAAAACTGTTTTTT
clone_size: few; v_call: TRBV25-1; j_call: TRBJ1-6; d_call: -; cdr3_aa: CASIPDSPNSPLHF; cdr3_nt: TGTGCCAGTATCCCGGACTCACCCAATTCACCCCTCCACTTT
clone_size: -; v_call: TRBV5-6; j_call: TRBJ1-6; d_call: -; cdr3_aa: CASSPRRGASSPLHF; cdr3_nt: TGTGCCAGCAGCCCCAGACGGGGGGCCTCATCACCCCTCCACTTT
clone_size: -; v_call: TRBV28; j_call: TRBJ2-7; d_call: TRBD2; cdr3_aa: CASRQQAGVTQYF; cdr3_nt: TGTGCCAGCAGGCAGCAAGCGGGGGTTACGCAGTACTTC
clone_size: -; v_call: TRBV4-2; j_call: TRBJ2-7; d_call: -; cdr3_aa: CASSQGVWRTQTYEQYF; cdr3_nt: TGTGCCAGCAGCCAAGGCGTCTGGCGGACTCAAACCTACGAGCAGTACTTC
clone_size: -; v_call: TRBV2; j_call: TRBJ1-1; d_call: -; cdr3_aa: CASSEWGGQNTEAFF; cdr3_nt: TGTGCCAGCAGTGAATGGGGCGGTCAGAACACTGAAGCTTTCTTT
clone_size: -; v_call: TRBV7-8; j_call: TRBJ2-3; d_call: -; cdr3_aa: CASRGTDRFDTQYF; cdr3_nt: TGTGCCAGCAGGGGGACCGATCGGTTTGATACGCAGTATTTT
clone_size: -; v_call: TRBV28; j_call: TRBJ2-3; d_call: TRBD1; cdr3_aa: CASSSRQGGTDTQYF; cdr3_nt: TGTGCCAGCAGCTCTAGACAGGGAGGCACAGATACGCAGTATTTT
clone_size: -; v_call: TRBV5-4; j_call: TRBJ2-1; d_call: -; cdr3_aa: CASSLEAWGNEQFF; cdr3_nt: TGTGCCAGCAGCTTGGAGGCTTGGGGCAATGAGCAGTTCTTC
clone_size: -; v_call: TRBV5-1; j_call: TRBJ1-2; d_call: -; cdr3_aa: CASSLEGRSNYGYTF; cdr3_nt: TGCGCCAGCAGCTTGGAGGGCAGATCTAACTATGGCTACACCTTC